These 26 T cell receptor beta chains were all obtained from the same sample, sequenced in a study of blood T cell repertoires in COVID-19. Clones were read by immunoSEQ multiplex PCR, and TCRdb kept only the in-frame ones, dropping some. The repertoire holds a few hundred thousand clones, with about 86% as singletons. What was sequenced was PBMCs or T cells enriched from blood (not recorded which). These receptors were collected from a woman aged 35 to 49 with acute COVID-19.

The chain has TRBV9 and TRBJ2-5, with TRBD1 as a possible D gene (6 bases). This CDR3 is 15 amino acids long. Trimming cost V 3 bases and J 1 base, with 13 bases left between them. Germline assignment: CDR1 SGDLS and CDR2 YYNGEE. CDR3: CASSEDTGFQETQYF. The CDR3, as DNA: TGTGCCAGCAGCGAGGACACAGGGTTCCAAGAGACCCAGTACTTC.

The chain has TRBV12-3 or TRBV12-4 and TRBJ1-5, with TRBD1 matching 7 bases. V lost 6 bases to trimming and J lost 6 bases; unmatched junction nucleotides: 2. CDR3 length: 12 amino acids. The CDR3 spells CASRTGSQPQHF. The CDR3 bases are TGTGCCAGCAGGACAGGGAGTCAGCCCCAGCATTTT.

V usage is TRBV27 and J usage is TRBJ2-1; 8 bases are shared with TRBD1. V dropped 6 bases and J dropped 2; count of bases not matched to a gene: 6. Germline V gene lookup returns CDR1 MNHEY and CDR2 SMNVEV (reference sequence). The CDR3 totals 15 residues. The CDR3 nucleotides read TGTGCCAGCAGATCCGGGACAGGTACCTACAATGAGCAGTTCTTC. It codes for CASRSGTGTYNEQFF.

The rearrangement links TRBV12-3 or TRBV12-4 to TRBJ1-5; D not resolved. The V gene lost 6 bases and the J gene lost 2 bases, with 8 bases spanning the gap. The CDR3 runs to 13 residues. CDR3 DNA: TGTGCCAGCAGCAGGTGGGGCAATCAGCCCCAGCATTTT. The encoded protein is CASSRWGNQPQHF.

The J gene is TRBJ1-6, the V gene TRBV7-2; tentatively, D is TRBD1 (6 bases). CDR1 and CDR2 from the germline V gene are SGHTA and FQGNSA. This CDR3 region has 14 residues. The V end lost 5 bases, the J end lost 5 bases, and 10 bases lay between the germline ends. CDR3: CASSPNRDNSPLHF. CDR3 nucleotide sequence: TGTGCCAGCAGCCCAAACAGGGATAATTCACCCCTCCACTTT.

This clone was found a few times. The chain uses TRBV2 and TRBJ2-6; no definite D call. The CDR3 has 15 residues. Germline loops: CDR1 SNHLY, CDR2 FYNNEI. V shed 5 bases and J shed 2 bases, with 10 bases lying between them. CDR3 sequence: CASSRYTAGANVLTF. CDR3 nucleotide sequence: TGTGCCAGCAGTCGGTACACAGCTGGGGCCAACGTCCTGACTTTC.

The CDR3 sequence: CASSDQGFYGYTF. CDR3 in DNA: TGTGCCAGCAGCGACCAGGGTTTTTATGGCTACACCTTC. The chain couples TRBV11-2 to TRBJ1-2; weak D call: TRBD1 (5 bases). The CDR3 has 13 residues. Germline V gene sequence: CDR1 SGHAT, CDR2 FQNNGV. Trimming left V 5 bases short and J 5 bases short, with 12 bases between.

The chain is built from TRBV15 and TRBJ1-6; D ambiguous. Germline V gives CDR1 LNHNV, CDR2 YYDKDF (reference sequence). This CDR3 has 15 residues. The germline V and J ends were trimmed by 5 bases and 5 bases, with 13 bases remaining between them. The chain's CDR3 is CATSPVGPHNSPLHF. CDR3 coding DNA: TGTGCCACCAGCCCCGTTGGGCCGCATAATTCACCCCTCCACTTT.

The rearrangement uses TRBV3-1 (or the pseudogene TRBV3-2) and TRBJ1-1; possibly TRBD1 for D (5 bases). Trimming removed 4 bases at V and 4 bases at J, with 16 bases between. Germline values: CDR1 LGHDT, CDR2 YNNKEL (reference sequence). The CDR3 is 15 amino acids. The CDR3 sequence is CASSRNPAGGTEAFF. As DNA, the CDR3 is TGTGCCAGCAGCCGCAACCCCGCGGGGGGCACTGAAGCTTTCTTT.

The V and J genes are TRBV6-5 and TRBJ2-1, with 7 bases fitting TRBD2. The ends lost 4 bases at V and 8 bases at J; junction bases unmatched: 2. The CDR3 extends over 12 amino acids. CDR1 is MNHEY and CDR2 is SVGAGI in the germline V gene. CDR3 sequence reads: CASSSTSHEQFF. The CDR3 region has the DNA TGTGCCAGCAGTTCGACTAGCCATGAGCAGTTCTTC.

The sample holds one count of this clone. The rearrangement links TRBV6-2 or TRBV6-3 to TRBJ2-7; 8 bases are a match to TRBD2. Germline loops: CDR1 MNHEY, CDR2 SVGEGT. Germline trimming cut 5 bases from V and 2 bases from J; bases unmatched to any gene: 11. The CDR3 loop spans 16 amino acids. CDR3 protein: CASSTPGLEVPYEQYF. As DNA, the CDR3 is TGTGCCAGCAGTACCCCGGGACTAGAGGTCCCCTACGAGCAGTACTTC.

The chain combines TRBV12-3 or TRBV12-4 with TRBJ1-1, with D unresolved. This CDR3 is 13 amino acids long. V lost 7 bases, J lost 0 bases, and 9 bases lay in between. The CDR3 region has the DNA TGTGCCAGCACCCCTACCTTGAACACTGAAGCTTTCTTT. Translated, it gives CASTPTLNTEAFF.

This chain uses TRBV7-6 with TRBJ1-1; D gene ambiguous. The V gene lost 2 bases and the J gene lost 3 bases, with 7 bases spanning the gap. This CDR3 has 13 amino acids. The germline CDR1 and CDR2 sequences are SGHVS and FNYEAQ. The CDR3 here is CASSLNRHTEAFF. The CDR3 coding sequence is TGTGCCAGCAGCTTAAACAGACACACTGAAGCTTTCTTT.

V and J are TRBV5-4 and TRBJ2-3, with no clear D. The CDR3 consists of 16 residues. V was pared by 0 bases and J by 0 bases, with 11 bases between. The germline CDR1 and CDR2 sequences are SGHNT and YYREEE (reference sequence). The CDR3 sequence is CASSLALRSSTDTQYF. The CDR3 bases are TGTGCCAGCAGCTTGGCCCTTCGTTCTAGCACAGATACGCAGTATTTT.

The chain couples TRBV5-6 to TRBJ2-1; D gene ambiguous. Trimming removed 0 bases from V and 6 bases from J, with 4 bases in between. Germline lookup yields CDR1 SGHDT and CDR2 YYEEEE. This CDR3 has 12 residues. This CDR3 reads CASSLGSNEQFF. The DNA for the CDR3 is TGTGCCAGCAGCTTGGGGAGCAATGAGCAGTTCTTC.

The V gene is TRBV19, the J gene TRBJ1-5; D gene ambiguous. The V end lost 5 bases, the J end lost 3 bases, and 17 bases lay between the germline ends. Germline V gives CDR1 LNHDA, CDR2 SQIVND (reference sequence). CDR3 length: 16 amino acids. This CDR3 reads CASSRGTTGLNQPQHF. The CDR3 DNA is TGTGCCAGTAGTCGCGGCACGACTGGCCTCAATCAGCCCCAGCATTTT.

This chain uses TRBV29-1 with TRBJ1-1; D is unresolved. Trimming cost V 7 bases and J 6 bases, with 9 bases left between them. The CDR3 has 10 residues. Germline V gene data show CDR1 as SQVTM and CDR2 as ANQGSEA. The CDR3 loop reads CSGRDSEAFF. DNA of the CDR3: TGCAGCGGGCGAGACTCTGAAGCTTTCTTT.

The CDR3 region is CASSSIRDSNNSPLHF. CDR3 DNA sequence: TGTGCCAGCAGTTCTATCCGGGACAGCAATAATTCACCCCTCCACTTT. The V and J genes are TRBV27 and TRBJ1-6; the match to TRBD1 covers 7 bases. Germline V gene lookup returns CDR1 MNHEY and CDR2 SMNVEV (reference sequence). J lost 5 bases, V lost 4 bases, and 8 bases had no gene match. This CDR3 is built from 16 residues.

The genes are TRBV15 and TRBJ1-2; TRBD1 matches at 8 bases. CDR3 length: 13 residues. V was pared by 5 bases and J by 8 bases, with 7 bases of the junction left unmatched. Germline CDR1 and CDR2: LNHNV and YYDKDF (reference sequence). The CDR3 nucleotides read TGTGCCACCAGCCATGGGACAGGTCTGGGCTACACCTTC. Amino acids: CATSHGTGLGYTF. Full variable domain (remainder filled in from reference TRBV15 and TRBJ1-2): DAMVIQNPRYQVTQFGKPVTLSCSQTLNHNVMYWYQQKSSQAPKLLFHYYDKDFNNEADTPDNFQSRRPNTSFCFLDIRSPGLGDTAMYLCATSHGTGLGYTFGSGTRLTVV.

This clone was counted between two and nine times. The J gene is TRBJ1-3, the V gene TRBV3-1 (or the pseudogene TRBV3-2); D remains unclear. The CDR3 extends over 15 amino acids. The germline V gene encodes CDR1 LGHDT and CDR2 YNNKEL (reference sequence). The V gene lost 1 base and the J gene lost 0 bases, with 7 bases spanning the gap. The CDR3 sequence: CASSQGTVSGNTIYF. CDR3 nucleotides: TGTGCCAGCAGCCAAGGGACTGTCTCTGGAAACACCATATATTTT.

The chain carries TRBV7-3 and TRBJ2-1; TRBD2 agrees at 7 bases. In germline, CDR1 is SGHTA, CDR2 FQGTGA. J lost 3 bases, V lost 5 bases, and 10 bases had no gene match. The CDR3 spans 16 residues. This chain's CDR3 is CASSPESGIVYNEQFF. CDR3 bases: TGTGCCAGCAGCCCCGAAAGCGGGATAGTCTACAATGAGCAGTTCTTC. Using reference TRBV7-3 and TRBJ2-1 for the parts outside the CDR3, the full variable domain is GAGVSQTPSNKVTEKGKYVELRCDPISGHTALYWYRQSLGQGPEFLIYFQGTGAADDSGLPNDRFFAVRPEGSVSTLKIQRTERGDSAVYLCASSPESGIVYNEQFFGPGTRLTVL.

This clone has just a few counts. This chain joins TRBV5-1 and TRBJ2-2, with 8 bases lining up with TRBD2. Losses at the gene ends were 2 bases for V and 3 bases for J; bases not matched to a gene: 3. Germline values: CDR1 SGHRS, CDR2 YFSETQ. The CDR3 is 15 residues long. CDR3 amino acids: CASSLAGEHTGELFF. In nucleotides, the CDR3 is TGCGCCAGCAGCTTAGCGGGAGAGCACACCGGGGAGCTGTTTTTT. Full variable domain (remainder filled in from reference TRBV5-1 and TRBJ2-2): KAGVTQTPRYLIKTRGQQVTLSCSPISGHRSVSWYQQTPGQGLQFLFEYFSETQRNKGNFPGRFSGRQFSNSRSEMNVSTLELGDSALYLCASSLAGEHTGELFFGEGSRLTVL.

This clone occurred a few times. This rearrangement joins TRBV7-2 to TRBJ2-7, with 8 bases fitting TRBD2. CDR1 and CDR2 (germline): SGHTA, FQGNSA. V was pared by 4 bases and J by 6 bases, with 8 bases of the junction left unmatched. The CDR3 has 14 amino acids. The CDR3: CASSSGRALGEQYF. In DNA, the CDR3 is TGTGCCAGCAGCTCCGGGAGGGCCCTCGGCGAGCAGTACTTC.

The chain joins TRBV7-9 to TRBJ2-3; TRBD1 might be the D (6 bases). This CDR3 has 15 amino acids. Trimming removed 6 bases from V and 0 bases from J, with 13 bases in between. Germline lookup yields CDR1 SEHNR and CDR2 FQNEAQ (reference sequence). Here the CDR3 reads CASRSMGASTDTQYF. CDR3 sequence (DNA): TGTGCCAGCAGATCAATGGGGGCTAGCACAGATACGCAGTATTTT. The entire variable domain, with the rest obtained from reference TRBV7-9 and TRBJ2-3, is as follows: DTGVSQNPRHKITKRGQNVTFRCDPISEHNRLYWYRQTLGQGPEFLTYFQNEAQLEKSRLLSDRFSAERPKGSFSTLEIQRTEQGDSAMYLCASRSMGASTDTQYFGPGTRLTVL.

This chain joins TRBV24-1 and TRBJ1-4, with D possibly TRBD1 on 5 matching bases. From germline, CDR1 is KGHDR and CDR2 SFDVKD. This CDR3 is 15 amino acids long. V shed 7 bases and J shed 5 bases, with 16 bases lying between them. CDR3: CATRAPGPRNEKLFF. CDR3 in DNA: TGTGCCACCAGGGCCCCAGGGCCCCGAAATGAAAAACTGTTTTTT.

The V and J genes are TRBV10-3 and TRBJ1-5; D is possibly TRBD1 (5 bases). CDR1 is ENHRY and CDR2 is SYGVKD in the germline V gene. The ends were cut back, 4 bases at V and 4 bases at J, with 8 bases in the middle. There are 13 residues in the CDR3. The CDR3 DNA sequence: TGTGCCATCAGTGGGGCAGGGAATCAGCCCCAGCATTTT. Its protein is CAISGAGNQPQHF.